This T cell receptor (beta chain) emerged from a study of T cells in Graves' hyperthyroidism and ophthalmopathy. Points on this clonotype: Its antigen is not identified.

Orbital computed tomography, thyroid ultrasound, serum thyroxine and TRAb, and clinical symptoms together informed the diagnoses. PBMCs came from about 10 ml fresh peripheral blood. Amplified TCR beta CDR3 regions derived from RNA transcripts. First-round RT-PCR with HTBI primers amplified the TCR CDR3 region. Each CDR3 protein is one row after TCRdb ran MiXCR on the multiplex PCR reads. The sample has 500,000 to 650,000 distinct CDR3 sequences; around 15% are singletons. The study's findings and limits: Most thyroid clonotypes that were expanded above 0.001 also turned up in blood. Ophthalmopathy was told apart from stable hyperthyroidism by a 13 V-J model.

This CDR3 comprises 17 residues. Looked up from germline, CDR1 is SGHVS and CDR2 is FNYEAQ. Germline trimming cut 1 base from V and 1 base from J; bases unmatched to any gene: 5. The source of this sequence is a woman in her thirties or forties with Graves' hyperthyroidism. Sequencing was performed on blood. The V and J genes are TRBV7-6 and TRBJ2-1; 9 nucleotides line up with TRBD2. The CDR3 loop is CASSLVSSGGSYNEQFF. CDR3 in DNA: TGTGCCAGCAGCTTAGTGTCCAGCGGGGGGTCCTACAATGAGCAGTTCTTC.